These 24 T cell receptor beta chains share one sample of origin, sequenced in a study of read filtering for tumor transcriptome and immune sequencing. From about 0.4 ug of RNA, a library with molecular barcoded alpha/delta and beta/gamma adaptors was made. TCRdb re-analysed the reads in MiXCR, keeping a single row per CDR3 protein. The repertoire holds some 6,100 distinct CDR3 sequences, with 23% as singletons. The sequencing sample was made of a population of CD138-negative cells sorted from bone marrow. These receptors all come from a donor aged 40 or over with multiple myeloma.

This clonotype was recorded at least ten times. The chain combines TRBV2 with TRBJ2-3; TRBD2 aligns across 14 bases. V lost 3 bases and J lost 2; bases outside the gene matches: 7. This CDR3 region has 18 residues. In germline, CDR1 is SNHLY, CDR2 FYNNEI. In DNA, the CDR3 is TGTGCCAGCAGTGAGAAGTGGGGACTAGCGGGGGTCACAGATACGCAGTATTTT. Amino acid sequence: CASSEKWGLAGVTDTQYF.

The chain uses TRBV5-1 and TRBJ2-7, with TRBD2 as a possible D gene (5 bases). The CDR3 is made up of 13 amino acids. Germline CDR1 SGHRS, CDR2 YFSETQ. The V end lost 3 bases, the J end lost 3 bases, and 10 bases lay between the germline ends. The CDR3 DNA reads TGCGCCAGCAGCTCCTCCGGGAACTACGAGCAGTACTTC. Protein: CASSSSGNYEQYF.

Concerning this clonotype: Because it lacks the conserved phenylalanine or tryptophan at the end, this CDR3 is likely a read error. The chain carries TRBV6-5 and TRBJ2-1; possible D gene TRBD1, 6 bases. Germline values: CDR1 MNHEY, CDR2 SVGAGI. This CDR3 contains 17 residues. CDR3 in DNA: TGTGCCTGCAGTGCCTGGTTCGGTACAGGGTACGGCAATGAGCAGTTCCTC. The encoded protein is CACSAWFGTGYGNEQFL.

Details on this clonotype: This likely reflects a read error, since a far larger clone is one base away. The chain employs TRBV7-2 and TRBJ2-3; D may be TRBD2 (5 bases). The V and J ends lost 2 bases and 0 bases respectively, with 12 bases between them. Germline CDR1 is SGHTA and CDR2 is FQGNSA. CDR3 length: 16 amino acids. The CDR3 loop is CASSLLGGSSTDTQYF. In DNA form, the CDR3 reads TGTGCCAGCAGCTTACTAGGCGGGTCGAGCACAGATACGCAGTATTTT.

This clonotype was counted many times. The chain has TRBV28 and TRBJ2-7; D is unclear. Trimming stripped 4 bases from V and 3 bases from J, with 4 bases between. Germline V gene lookup returns CDR1 MDHEN and CDR2 SYDVKM. The CDR3 covers 11 residues. CDR3 bases: TGTGCCAGCAGTTCGAACTACGAGCAGTACTTC. It codes for CASSSNYEQYF.

To note about this clonotype: With only one base between it and a far larger clone, this is likely a read error. The V and J genes are TRBV6-1 and TRBJ2-1; 13 positions agree with TRBD2. The V and J ends lost 4 bases and 10 bases, in that order; junction bases with no gene match: 7. The germline V gene has CDR1 MNHNS and CDR2 SASEGT. This CDR3 contains 15 residues. CDR3 region: CASSVPGLAGIEQFF. The CDR3 DNA reads TGTGCCAGCAGTGTACCGGGACTAGCGGGAATAGAGCAGTTCTTC.

V and J are TRBV7-9 and TRBJ1-5; maybe TRBD1 (6 bases). Germline V gene lookup returns CDR1 SEHNR and CDR2 FQNEAQ (reference sequence). The CDR3 totals 16 residues. V was clipped by 0 bases and J by 2 bases, with 11 bases between them. The CDR3 is CASSLAQAGGNQPQHF. In nucleotides, the CDR3 is TGTGCCAGCAGCTTAGCGCAGGCAGGGGGCAATCAGCCCCAGCATTTT.

Remarks on this clonotype: A far larger clone is off by one base, so a read error is likely. The chain carries TRBV5-1 and TRBJ2-1, with 9 bases fitting TRBD2. Germline CDR1 SGHRS, CDR2 YFSETQ. The CDR3 extends over 15 amino acids. The CDR3 loop is CASSQDVGLASKQFF. The DNA for the CDR3 is TGTGCCAGCAGCCAAGATGTAGGACTAGCGTCTAAGCAGTTCTTC.

At least ten counts were recorded for this clonotype. The rearrangement joins TRBV4-1 to TRBJ1-1, with D unresolved. The CDR3 runs 12 residues. The germline V gene has CDR1 MGHRA and CDR2 YSYEKL. Trimming stripped 4 bases from V and 3 bases from J, with 6 bases between. CDR3 nucleotides: TGCGCCAGCAGCCCCGGAGACACTGAAGCTTTCTTT. Protein product: CASSPGDTEAFF.

This clonotype rates as medium-sized (0.01 to 0.1%). The chain employs TRBV7-8 and TRBJ2-1; D possibly corresponds to TRBD1 (6 bases). The germline V and J ends were trimmed by 4 bases and 7 bases, with 17 bases remaining between them. From germline, CDR1 is SGHVS and CDR2 FQNEAQ. This CDR3 is built from 15 residues. CDR3 residues: CASSSRQGPSNEQFF. CDR3 nucleotides: TGTGCCAGCAGCTCCCGCCAGGGGCCTAGTAATGAGCAGTTCTTC. Variable domain in full (rest from reference TRBV7-8 and TRBJ2-1): GAGVSQSPRYKVAKRGQDVALRCDPISGHVSLFWYQQALGQGPEFLTYFQNEAQLDKSGLPSDRFFAERPEGSVSTLKIQRTQQEDSAVYLCASSSRQGPSNEQFFGPGTRLTVL.

At least ten counts were recorded for this clonotype. The chain joins TRBV29-1 to TRBJ2-7; TRBD1 agrees at 10 bases. J was trimmed by 1 base and V by 1 base; bases with no gene match: 1. The CDR3 length is 14 residues. The germline CDR1 and CDR2 sequences are SQVTM and ANQGSEA. In DNA form, the CDR3 reads TGCAGCGTTGAAGGGGACAGGGGTTCCTACGAGCAGTACTTC. Residues: CSVEGDRGSYEQYF.

There are many counts of this clonotype. This chain joins TRBV10-3 and TRBJ2-1; 8 nucleotides agree with TRBD2. Germline CDR1 ENHRY, CDR2 SYGVKD. V lost 3 bases and J lost 4; bases outside the gene matches: 8. The CDR3 consists of 16 residues. The CDR3 DNA reads TGTGCCATCAGTGAAGGGGGGGAGCGGGGGTACAATGAGCAGTTCTTC. This codes for CAISEGGERGYNEQFF.

Comment on this clonotype: Mismatch with germline at one junction end may stem from a read error. The rearrangement uses TRBV6-2 or TRBV6-3 and TRBJ2-2; 7 bases match TRBD1. This CDR3 has 14 amino acids. Germline V gives CDR1 MNHEY, CDR2 SVGEGT. The CDR3 nucleotides are TGTCCCAGCAGCGAAGGGGGCGTAAGCAGGGAGCTGCTTTTT. This gives the protein CPSSEGGVSRELLF.

This clonotype was seen ten or more times. The chain joins TRBV12-3 or TRBV12-4 to TRBJ1-5, with 9 bases lining up with TRBD1. The V segment lost 3 bases and the J segment 5 bases; nucleotides outside the gene matches: 2. This CDR3 comprises 14 residues. CDR3 coding DNA: TGTGCCAGCAGTTTGCGGACAGGGGATCAGCCCCAGCATTTT. The encoded protein is CASSLRTGDQPQHF.

In this sample, this clonotype turned up many times. The CDR3 coding sequence is TGTGCCAGCAGCCCCTGGGGGGTCCGGGGGACTGAAGCTTTCTTT. This sequence encodes CASSPWGVRGTEAFF. The V call is TRBV9, the J call TRBJ1-1; TRBD1 might be the D (5 bases). The CDR3 totals 15 residues. V lost 4 bases to trimming and J lost 5 bases, with 18 bases between them. From germline, CDR1 is SGDLS and CDR2 YYNGEE.

Many counts were recorded for this clonotype. CDR3 amino acids: CASSSRYTGELFF. CDR3 in DNA: TGTGCCAGTAGTTCGCGATACACCGGGGAGCTGTTTTTT. This chain links TRBV19 with TRBJ2-2; D call uncertain. The germline CDR1 and CDR2 sequences are LNHDA and SQIVND (reference sequence). Trimming removed 5 bases from V and 3 bases from J, with 7 bases in between. This CDR3 has 13 residues.

This clonotype was counted at least ten times. The chain combines TRBV12-3 or TRBV12-4 with TRBJ2-3; 11 nucleotides agree with TRBD1. V was pared by 6 bases and J by 1 base, with 3 bases of the junction left unmatched. The CDR3 contains 15 residues. In DNA, the CDR3 is TGTGCCAGCAGCCGGACAGGGGGCCGCACAGATACGCAGTATTTT. Translating gives CASSRTGGRTDTQYF.

The table lists this clonotype with a count of one. A far larger clone is just one base off, so this is likely a read error. The chain carries TRBV5-4 and TRBJ2-1, with 7 positions matching TRBD1. The CDR3 is 17 amino acids. The germline V gene has CDR1 SGHNT and CDR2 YYREEE (reference sequence). The CDR3 region is CASSLVGGDSSYNEQLF. CDR3 nucleotides: TGTGCCAGCAGCTTGGTAGGGGGCGACAGCTCCTACAATGAGCAGCTCTTC.

There are many counts of this clonotype. The chain links TRBV4-1 to TRBJ2-1; the D gene could be TRBD1 or TRBD2 (5 bases each). The CDR3 spans 12 residues. The germline gives CDR1 MGHRA, CDR2 YSYEKL. V lost 0 bases and J 8 bases, leaving 5 bases between the germline ends. The DNA of the CDR3 is TGCGCCAGCAGCCAAGAGGGACATGAGCAGTTCTTC. This sequence encodes CASSQEGHEQFF.

This clonotype was counted at least ten times. The gene calls are TRBV13 and TRBJ2-7; 11 positions agree with TRBD2. The CDR3 is 13 residues long. CDR1 and CDR2 (germline): PRHDT, FYEKMQ (reference sequence). V lost 5 bases and J lost 7; bases outside the gene matches: 4. CDR3 coding DNA: TGTGCCAGCAGCGGACTAGCGGGTTCAGAGCAGTACTTC. Amino acid sequence: CASSGLAGSEQYF.

Comment on this clonotype: A read error may account for a junction end that differs from germline. This chain's CDR3 is CSARGPTGPWQFF. For the CDR3, the DNA is TGCAGCGCTAGAGGTCCCACAGGGCCTTGGCAGTTCTTC. The chain carries TRBV20-1 and TRBJ2-1; a weak D match, TRBD1 (6 bases). The CDR3 sequence is 13 residues long. Germline-derived CDR1 and CDR2 are DFQATT and SNEGSKA (reference sequence).

With respect to this clonotype: One end of the junction fails to match germline, which may point to a read error. CDR3 sequence reads: CASSFSGTRSYERYF. As DNA, the CDR3 is TGTGCCAGCAGCTTCTCCGGGACTAGATCCTACGAGCGGTACTTC. The rearrangement links TRBV7-9 to TRBJ2-7; the match to TRBD2 covers 8 bases. From germline, CDR1 is SEHNR and CDR2 FQNEAQ (reference sequence). CDR3 length: 15 residues.

On this clonotype itself: It differs at one base from a far larger clone, so likely a read error. The chain has TRBV5-1 and TRBJ2-7; D unresolved. In germline, CDR1 is SGHRS, CDR2 YFSETQ. The CDR3 is made up of 14 amino acids. V lost 6 bases to trimming and J lost 7 bases, with 20 bases between them. Here the CDR3 DNA reads TGCGCCAGCACCCAGACCTGGCTAGTCAATGAGCAGTACTTC. It translates to CASTQTWLVNEQYF.

This clonotype was counted a few times. A far larger clone lies a single base away; this is likely a read error. The chain joins TRBV10-2 to TRBJ1-6, with 7 bases fitting TRBD1. CDR1 and CDR2 from the germline V gene are WSHSY and SAAADI. This CDR3 is built from 15 residues. The CDR3 nucleotides read TGCGCCAGCAGTGAGTCTTCAGGGGGAAGGTCTGAAGCTCTCTTT. Translating it yields CASSESSGGRSEALF.